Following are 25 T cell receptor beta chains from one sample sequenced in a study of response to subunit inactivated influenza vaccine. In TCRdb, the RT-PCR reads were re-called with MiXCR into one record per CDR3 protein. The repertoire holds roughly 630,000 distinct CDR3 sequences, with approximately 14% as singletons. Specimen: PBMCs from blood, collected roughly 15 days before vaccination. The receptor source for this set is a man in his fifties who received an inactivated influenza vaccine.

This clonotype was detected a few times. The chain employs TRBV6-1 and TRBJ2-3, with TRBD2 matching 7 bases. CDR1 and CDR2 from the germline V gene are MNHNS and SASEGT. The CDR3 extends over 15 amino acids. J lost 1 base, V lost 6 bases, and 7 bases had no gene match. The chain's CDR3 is CASSRDYAGTDTQYF. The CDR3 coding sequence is TGTGCCAGCAGCCGGGACTACGCGGGCACAGATACGCAGTATTTT.

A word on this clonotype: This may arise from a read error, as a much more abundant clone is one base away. CDR3 nucleotides: TGCAGCTCCGACAGGGGTGATGATACGCTGTATTTT. Its protein product is CSSDRGDDTLYF. The V call is TRBV29-1, the J call TRBJ2-3; 8 bases are shared with TRBD1. This CDR3 has 12 amino acids. Germline assignment: CDR1 SQVTM and CDR2 ANQGSEA.

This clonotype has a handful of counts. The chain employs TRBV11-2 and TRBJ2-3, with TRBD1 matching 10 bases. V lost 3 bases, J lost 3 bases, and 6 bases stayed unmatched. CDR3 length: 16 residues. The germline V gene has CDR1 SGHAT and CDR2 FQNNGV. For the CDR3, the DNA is TGTGCCAGCAGCTTTACGACAGGGGGCCAGACAGATACGCAGTATTTT. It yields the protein CASSFTTGGQTDTQYF. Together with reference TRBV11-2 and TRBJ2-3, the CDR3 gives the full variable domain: EAGVAQSPRYKIIEKRQSVAFWCNPISGHATLYWYQQILGQGPKLLIQFQNNGVVDDSQLPKDRFSAERLKGVDSTLKIQPAKLEDSAVYLCASSFTTGGQTDTQYFGPGTRLTVL.

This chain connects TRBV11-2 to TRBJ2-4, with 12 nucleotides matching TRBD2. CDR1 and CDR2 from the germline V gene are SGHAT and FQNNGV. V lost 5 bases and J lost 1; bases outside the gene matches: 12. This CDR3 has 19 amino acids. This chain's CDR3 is CASSATSGRPHLAKNIQYF. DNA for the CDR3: TGTGCCAGCAGCGCGACTAGCGGGAGACCGCATTTGGCCAAAAACATTCAGTACTTC.

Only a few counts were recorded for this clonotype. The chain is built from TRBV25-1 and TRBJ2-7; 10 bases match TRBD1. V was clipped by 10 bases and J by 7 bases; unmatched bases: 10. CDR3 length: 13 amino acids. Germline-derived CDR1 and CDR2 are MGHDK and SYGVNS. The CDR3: CATQTGGLGEQYF. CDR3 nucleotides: TGTGCCACCCAGACAGGGGGCTTGGGGGAGCAGTACTTC.

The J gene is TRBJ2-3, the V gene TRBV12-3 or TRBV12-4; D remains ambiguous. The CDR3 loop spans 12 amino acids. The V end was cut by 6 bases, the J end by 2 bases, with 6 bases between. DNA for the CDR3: TGTGCCAGCAGGCTACACACAGATACGCAGTATTTT. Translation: CASRLHTDTQYF.

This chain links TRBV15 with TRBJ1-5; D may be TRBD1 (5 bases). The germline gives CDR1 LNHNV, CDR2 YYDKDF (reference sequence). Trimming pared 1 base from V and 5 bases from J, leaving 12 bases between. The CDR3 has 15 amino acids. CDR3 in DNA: TGTGCCACCAGCAGAGGTCAAGGGGAATATCAGCCCCAGCATTTT. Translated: CATSRGQGEYQPQHF.

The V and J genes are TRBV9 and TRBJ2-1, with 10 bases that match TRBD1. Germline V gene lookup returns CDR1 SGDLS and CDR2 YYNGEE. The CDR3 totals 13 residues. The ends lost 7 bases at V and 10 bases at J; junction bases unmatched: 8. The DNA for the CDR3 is TGTGCCAGCGGCCGACAGGGGGCGGGAGAGCAGTTCTTC. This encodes CASGRQGAGEQFF.

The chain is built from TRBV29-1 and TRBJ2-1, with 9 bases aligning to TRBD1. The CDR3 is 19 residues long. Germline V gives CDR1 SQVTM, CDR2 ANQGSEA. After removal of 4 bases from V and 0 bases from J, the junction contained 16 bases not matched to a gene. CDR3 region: CSVGERDRVPLGSYNEQFF. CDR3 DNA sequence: TGCAGCGTTGGCGAACGGGACAGGGTACCCCTTGGCTCCTACAATGAGCAGTTCTTC.

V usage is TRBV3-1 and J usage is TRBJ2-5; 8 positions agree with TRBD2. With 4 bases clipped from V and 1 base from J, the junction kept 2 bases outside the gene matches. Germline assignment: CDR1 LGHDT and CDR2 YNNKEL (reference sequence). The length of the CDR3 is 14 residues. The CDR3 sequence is CASSPTSGQETQYF. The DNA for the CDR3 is TGTGCCAGCAGCCCCACTAGCGGCCAAGAGACCCAGTACTTC.

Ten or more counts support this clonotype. CDR3 DNA: TGTGCCAGCAGGCCTGGTGTCGCCTGGACAGGGGGCTTCTACGAGCAGTACTTC. Protein product: CASRPGVAWTGGFYEQYF. This chain links TRBV28 with TRBJ2-7, with 11 bases lining up with TRBD1. J was trimmed by 3 bases and V by 6 bases; bases with no gene match: 16. Germline CDR1 reads MDHEN; CDR2 reads SYDVKM. The CDR3 has 18 residues.

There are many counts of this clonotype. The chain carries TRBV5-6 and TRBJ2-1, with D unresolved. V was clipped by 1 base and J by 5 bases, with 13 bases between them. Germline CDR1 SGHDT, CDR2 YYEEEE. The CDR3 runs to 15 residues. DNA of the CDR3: TGTGCCAGCAGCTTGCAAACAGTCCGTCACAATGAGCAGTTCTTC. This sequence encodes CASSLQTVRHNEQFF.

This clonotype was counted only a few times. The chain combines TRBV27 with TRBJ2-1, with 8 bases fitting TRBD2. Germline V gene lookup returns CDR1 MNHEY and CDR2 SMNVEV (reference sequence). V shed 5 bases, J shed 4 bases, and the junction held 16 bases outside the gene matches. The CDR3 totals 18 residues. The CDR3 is CASSAEGGGSGMYNEQFF. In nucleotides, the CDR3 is TGTGCCAGCAGTGCCGAGGGGGGCGGTAGCGGGATGTACAATGAGCAGTTCTTC.

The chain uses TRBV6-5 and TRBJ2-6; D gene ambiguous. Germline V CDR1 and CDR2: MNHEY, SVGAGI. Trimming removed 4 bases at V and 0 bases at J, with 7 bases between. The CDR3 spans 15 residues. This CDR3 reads CASSSGISGANVLTF. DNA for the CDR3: TGTGCCAGCAGTTCCGGTATCTCTGGGGCCAACGTCCTGACTTTC.

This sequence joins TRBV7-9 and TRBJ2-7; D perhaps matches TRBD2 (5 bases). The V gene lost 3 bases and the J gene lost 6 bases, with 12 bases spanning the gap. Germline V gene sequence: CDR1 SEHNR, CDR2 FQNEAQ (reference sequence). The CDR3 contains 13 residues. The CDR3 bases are TGTGCCAGCAGCTTCGTCCCTAGCCCCGAGCAGTACTTC. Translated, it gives CASSFVPSPEQYF. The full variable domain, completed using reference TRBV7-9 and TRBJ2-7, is DTGVSQNPRHKITKRGQNVTFRCDPISEHNRLYWYRQTLGQGPEFLTYFQNEAQLEKSRLLSDRFSAERPKGSFSTLEIQRTEQGDSAMYLCASSFVPSPEQYFGPGTRLTVT.

CDR3 residues: CSAGIRDSYEQYF. CDR3 DNA: TGCAGTGCTGGAATAAGGGACAGCTACGAGCAGTACTTC. The rearrangement joins TRBV20-1 to TRBJ2-7; 7 positions agree with TRBD1. CDR3 length: 13 residues. Trimming cost V 5 bases and J 3 bases; bases outside gene matches: 7. CDR1 is DFQATT, CDR2 SNEGSKA, per germline (reference sequence).

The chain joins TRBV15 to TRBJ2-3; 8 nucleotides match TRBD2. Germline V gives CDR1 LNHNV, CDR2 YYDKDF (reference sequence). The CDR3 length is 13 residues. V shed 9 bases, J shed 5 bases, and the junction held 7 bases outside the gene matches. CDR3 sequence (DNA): TGTGCCACAAGCGGGAGCCGCGTAGATACGCAGTATTTT. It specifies CATSGSRVDTQYF. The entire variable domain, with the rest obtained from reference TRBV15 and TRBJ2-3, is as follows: DAMVIQNPRYQVTQFGKPVTLSCSQTLNHNVMYWYQQKSSQAPKLLFHYYDKDFNNEADTPDNFQSRRPNTSFCFLDIRSPGLGDTAMYLCATSGSRVDTQYFGPGTRLTVL.

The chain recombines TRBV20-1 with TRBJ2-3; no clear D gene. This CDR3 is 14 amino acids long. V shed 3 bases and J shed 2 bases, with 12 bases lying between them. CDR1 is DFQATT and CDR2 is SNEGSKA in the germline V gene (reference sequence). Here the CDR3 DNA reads TGCAGTGCTAGGGGCTGGGGTCTCACAGATACGCAGTATTTT. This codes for CSARGWGLTDTQYF.

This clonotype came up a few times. In DNA, the CDR3 is TGTGCCAGCACCGGGAGGAGGACCGGGGAGCTGTTTTTT. Its translation is CASTGRRTGELFF. The rearrangement links TRBV6-1 to TRBJ2-2, with 7 bases fitting TRBD2. The CDR3 runs to 13 residues. CDR1 is MNHNS, CDR2 SASEGT, per germline. Trimming cost V 7 bases and J 5 bases; bases outside gene matches: 4.

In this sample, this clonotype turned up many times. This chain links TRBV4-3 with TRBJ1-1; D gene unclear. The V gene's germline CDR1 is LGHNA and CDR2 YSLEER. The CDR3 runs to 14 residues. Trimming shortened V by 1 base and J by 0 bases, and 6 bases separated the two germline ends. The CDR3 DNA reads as TGCGCCAGCAGCCAAGTTTTACTGAACACTGAAGCTTTCTTT. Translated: CASSQVLLNTEAFF.

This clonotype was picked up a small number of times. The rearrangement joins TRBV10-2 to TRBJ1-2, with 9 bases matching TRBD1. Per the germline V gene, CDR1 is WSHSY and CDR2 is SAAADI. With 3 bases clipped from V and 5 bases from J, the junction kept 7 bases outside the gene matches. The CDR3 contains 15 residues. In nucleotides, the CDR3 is TGCGCCAGCAGTGATCCCGGGACAGGGTCGTATGGCTACACCTTC. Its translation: CASSDPGTGSYGYTF.

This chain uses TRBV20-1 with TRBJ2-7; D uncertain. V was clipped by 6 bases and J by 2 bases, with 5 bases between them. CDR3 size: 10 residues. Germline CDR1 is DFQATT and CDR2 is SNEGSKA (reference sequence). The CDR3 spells CSARTYEQYF. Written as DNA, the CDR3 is TGCAGTGCGAGGACCTACGAGCAGTACTTC.

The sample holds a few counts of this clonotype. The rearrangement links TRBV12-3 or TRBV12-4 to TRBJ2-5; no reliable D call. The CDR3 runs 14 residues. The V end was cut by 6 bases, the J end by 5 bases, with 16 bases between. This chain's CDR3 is CASRSVDRSETQYF. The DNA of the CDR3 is TGTGCCAGCAGATCAGTGGACCGGTCGGAGACCCAGTACTTC.

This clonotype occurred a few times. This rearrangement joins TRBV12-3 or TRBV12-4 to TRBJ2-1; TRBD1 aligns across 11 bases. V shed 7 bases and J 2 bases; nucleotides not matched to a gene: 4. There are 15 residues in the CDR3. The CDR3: CASTTGQGAYNEQFF. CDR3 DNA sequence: TGTGCCAGCACCACGGGACAGGGGGCCTACAATGAGCAGTTCTTC.

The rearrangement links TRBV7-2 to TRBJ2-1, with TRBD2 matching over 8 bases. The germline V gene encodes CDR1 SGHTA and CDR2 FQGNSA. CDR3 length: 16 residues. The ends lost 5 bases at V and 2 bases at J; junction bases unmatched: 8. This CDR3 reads CASSPLAGLTYNEQFF. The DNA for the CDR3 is TGTGCCAGCAGCCCGTTAGCGGGACTTACCTACAATGAGCAGTTCTTC.